A selection of T cell receptor beta chains follows, all from one sample in a study of regulatory T cells in long-lasting Graves disease. TCRdb called the multiplex PCR reads again in MiXCR, with one record for every CDR3 protein. This table holds some 370,000 distinct CDR3 sequences, about 11% found once. The same specimen was also included in a second study, on T cells in Graves' hyperthyroidism and ophthalmopathy.

Material: peripheral blood mononuclear cells (PBMCs), obtained at new diagnosis, from a patient treated with antithyroid drugs. The receptors stem from a woman aged 18-29 years with Graves disease. Both conserved end residues are part of each CDR3. D genes are given only for firm matches. Expanded clones get a size class; other rows say once, few or many, or leave the size out.

D gene	clone size	V gene	J gene	CDR3 DNA	CDR3 protein
-	few	TRBV19	TRBJ1-2	TGTGCCAGTAGCGCGGATGGGAGGGAACCCTATGGCTACACCTTC	CASSADGREPYGYTF
-	many	TRBV12-3/TRBV12-4	TRBJ1-2	TGTGCCAGCAGTTTCAAGCGCCATGGCTACACCTTC	CASSFKRHGYTF
-	many	TRBV29-1	TRBJ2-1	TGCAGCGTTGATCGCGGAATATACAATGAGCAGTTCTTC	CSVDRGIYNEQFF
-	many	TRBV7-6	TRBJ2-5	TGTGCCAGCAGACTTAGCGGTAGCGAGACCCAGTACTTC	CASRLSGSETQYF
-	many	TRBV7-8	TRBJ2-1	TGTGCCAGCAGTCCGGGACTCAATGAGCAGTTCTTC	CASSPGLNEQFF
TRBD1	-	TRBV19	TRBJ1-4	TGTGCCTCAGGGGGCGAGACTAATGAAAAACTGTTTTTT	CASGGETNEKLFF
-	many	TRBV5-1	TRBJ2-1	TGCGCCAGCAGCCCCCCAGGGGCCGGCTACAATGGGCAGTTCTTC	CASSPPGAGYNGQFF
TRBD1	many	TRBV2	TRBJ1-6	TGTGCCAGCAGTCCCGGGACAGGGATCGCCCTCCACTTT	CASSPGTGIALHF
TRBD1	-	TRBV6-1	TRBJ1-4	TGTGCCAGCAGTGCCGGGACAGGCAATGAAAAACTGTTTTTT	CASSAGTGNEKLFF
-	many	TRBV20-1	TRBJ2-1	TGCAGTGCTGGGGACGGCAGCTCCTACAATGAGCAGTTCTTC	CSAGDGSSYNEQFF
-	many	TRBV6-2/TRBV6-3	TRBJ2-5	TGTGCCAGCAGTTATCCCGGCCCCGGCAGGGGAGGGACCCAGTACTTC	CASSYPGPGRGGTQYF
TRBD1	-	TRBV7-6	TRBJ2-1	TGTGCCAGCAGCTTAGCGACCGGGACAGCCTCCTACAATGAGCAGTTCTTC	CASSLATGTASYNEQFF
-	many	TRBV12-3/TRBV12-4	TRBJ2-2	TGTGCCAGCAGTTCGTACAGGCCCACGAACACCGGGGAGCTGTTTTTT	CASSSYRPTNTGELFF
-	-	TRBV29-1	TRBJ2-2	TGCAGCGTTGAGGCGGGAACCGGCACCGGGGAGCTGTTTTTT	CSVEAGTGTGELFF
-	many	TRBV12-3/TRBV12-4	TRBJ1-5	TGTGCCAGCAGTTTAAGGTTGAGAGGACAGCCCCAGCATTTT	CASSLRLRGQPQHF
TRBD1	many	TRBV20-1	TRBJ2-3	TGCTCCGGTCGGCCGGACAGGGCCACAGATACGCAGTATTTT	CSGRPDRATDTQYF
-	many	TRBV28	TRBJ2-4	TGTGCCAGCAGTTTTGCGGGGCAGAAAAACATTCAGTACTTC	CASSFAGQKNIQYF
TRBD2	many	TRBV13	TRBJ2-7	TGTGCCAGCAGTCGCAAGTCTAGCGGGAGAACCGAGCAGTACTTC	CASSRKSSGRTEQYF
TRBD2	many	TRBV6-5	TRBJ2-1	TGTGCCAGCAGTTACTCGAAAACTAGCGGGATGTACAATGAGCAGTTCTTC	CASSYSKTSGMYNEQFF
-	few	TRBV2	TRBJ1-3	TGTGCCACCCAGACAGTTGGAAACACCATATATTTT	CATQTVGNTIYF
-	few	TRBV25-1	TRBJ1-6	TGTGCCAGCAGTGAACAGATTGGAAATTCACCCCTCCACTTT	CASSEQIGNSPLHF
-	many	TRBV15	TRBJ1-4	TGTGCCACCAGCAGAGCTCCTTGGGAAAAACTGTTTTTT	CATSRAPWEKLFF
-	many	TRBV7-9	TRBJ2-1	TGTGCCAGCAGCTTAGTGATCCACCGGGACCACGAGGATGAGCAGTTCTTC	CASSLVIHRDHEDEQFF
TRBD1	few	TRBV27	TRBJ1-2	TGTGCCAGCAGTCTGATCCCGGGACAGGGGGCGGACTATGGCTACACCTTC	CASSLIPGQGADYGYTF
-	many	TRBV6-5	TRBJ2-3	TGTGCCAGCAGTTATGGAGGCCGCACAGATACGCAGTATTTT	CASSYGGRTDTQYF
TRBD1	many	TRBV28	TRBJ1-2	TGTGCCAGCAGCCCAATTCTCCGGGACAGGGGGCTTCGCTATGGCTACACCTTC	CASSPILRDRGLRYGYTF
-	many	TRBV20-1	TRBJ2-2	TGCAGTGCTCACAGAGACACCGGGGAGCTGTTTTTT	CSAHRDTGELFF
-	many	TRBV3-1	TRBJ2-1	TGTGCCAGCAGCCAAGTTAGCAATGAGCAGTTCTTC	CASSQVSNEQFF
-	-	TRBV5-1	TRBJ2-5	TGCGCCAGCGCCCCGGGCCCAACGAGGGAACGGTACTTC	CASAPGPTRERYF
-	many	TRBV6-5	TRBJ1-3	TGTGCCAGCAGTTACGAGGCGCCCGTCTCTGGAAACACCATATATTTT	CASSYEAPVSGNTIYF
TRBD1	many	TRBV12-3/TRBV12-4	TRBJ2-1	TGTGCCAGCAGTCGTCGGGACAGGGGGAATGAGCAGTTCTTC	CASSRRDRGNEQFF
-	many	TRBV6-5	TRBJ1-2	TGTGCCAGCAGTTACTCCCTCCTGTATGGCTACACCTTC	CASSYSLLYGYTF
-	-	TRBV5-1	TRBJ1-4	TGCGCCAGCAGCCCCGCCAGGGGAGTAGACGGAAATGAAAAACTGTTTTTT	CASSPARGVDGNEKLFF
-	many	TRBV12-3/TRBV12-4	TRBJ2-1	TGTGCCAGCTCCGGGGATATCTCCTACAATGAGCAGTTCTTC	CASSGDISYNEQFF
-	many	TRBV5-6	TRBJ1-4	TGTGCCAGCAGCGACGCCGGGGCTGCTAATGAAAAACTGTTTTTT	CASSDAGAANEKLFF
-	many	TRBV7-2	TRBJ2-1	TGTGCCAGCAGCCCCCCCCTCAGACGGACACACAATAAGCAGTTCTTC	CASSPPLRRTHNKQFF
-	many	TRBV9	TRBJ1-6	TGTGCCAGCAGCGGGGAACGGGTAGGGAGACCACCCCTCCACTTT	CASSGERVGRPPLHF
-	many	TRBV14	TRBJ2-5	TGTGCCAGCAGCCAGTTACTGGCAGGAAGACAAGAGACCCAGTACTTC	CASSQLLAGRQETQYF
-	many	TRBV11-3	TRBJ2-1	TGTGCCAGCAGCTTAGGATCGCTAGCTTCCTACAATGAGCAGTTCTTC	CASSLGSLASYNEQFF
-	many	TRBV20-1	TRBJ1-2	TGCAGTGCTAGACCATCCGTCACCACTAACTATGGCTACACCTTC	CSARPSVTTNYGYTF
-	many	TRBV11-2	TRBJ2-2	TGTGCCAGCACTTCCACCGGGGAGCTGTTTTTT	CASTSTGELFF
-	once	TRBV12-3/TRBV12-4	TRBJ2-1	TGTGCCAGCAGTTTATACGGGGGCCGCCGGGTTTTGAATGAGCAGTTCTTC	CASSLYGGRRVLNEQFF
TRBD1	many	TRBV11-2	TRBJ2-2	TGTGCCAGCAGCTTCCTGGACAGGGGAAACGGGGAGCTGTTTTTT	CASSFLDRGNGELFF
-	many	TRBV27	TRBJ1-1	TGTGCCAGCAGCTGGACAGCTCCTTCGAACACTGAAGCTTTCTTT	CASSWTAPSNTEAFF
TRBD1	-	TRBV7-9	TRBJ1-6	TGTGCCAGCAGCTTGGAAACGGGACAGAGTAATTCACCCCTCCACTTT	CASSLETGQSNSPLHF
TRBD2	-	TRBV7-9	TRBJ2-1	TGTGCCAGCAGCTTACTGTGGGGGGGTGGGAGTGAGCAGTTCTTC	CASSLLWGGGSEQFF
TRBD1	few	TRBV4-2	TRBJ1-1	TGTGCCAGCAGCCAAAGGACAGGGAACACTGAAGCTTTCTTT	CASSQRTGNTEAFF